This T cell receptor beta chain was profiled in a study of T-cell memory formation after mild COVID-19. Findings and caveats of the study: Clonal second-wave expansions that peaked on day 37 had unconfirmed SARS-CoV-2 specificity. Day 15 to 85 contracting clones showed balanced CD4/CD8; day 15 to 37 expanders favored CD4+. Researchers found some responding clones in pre-infection memory, a sign that cross-reactive memory joined.

Trimming removed 5 bases from V and 3 bases from J; junction bases left unmatched: 4. CDR1 and CDR2 from the germline V gene are SGHRS and YFSETQ. The CDR3 has 15 amino acids. This clonotype appeared many times. Its antigen is as yet unknown. Constant-segment-primed 5'RACE gave TCR alpha and TCR beta cDNA libraries with sample barcodes and UMIs. Each CDR3 protein gets one entry after TCRdb re-called the 5' RACE reads with MiXCR. The data show roughly 130,000 distinct CDR3 sequences, around 15% seen once. The sample comprised PBMCs or a T cell subset sorted from them (not recorded which). The chain couples TRBV5-1 to TRBJ2-1; TRBD2 matches 11 bases. This receptor was obtained from a man between 18 and 35 years old who had mild COVID-19 (a few samples of this study predate the infection). Cell type and time point are not known. CDR3 sequence: CASRHSGGDYNEQFF. The CDR3 nucleotides are TGCGCCAGCAGGCATAGCGGGGGGGACTACAATGAGCAGTTCTTC.